This T cell receptor beta chain was identified in a study of OX40 agonist ivuxolimab in advanced cancers. Any history of autoimmune disease or systemic immunosuppression disqualified patients. Turning to this clone: What it recognizes is unknown.

Study findings and constraints: Blood T cells, both CD4+ and CD8+, expanded clonally by week 6 at 0.1 to 3.0 mg/kg.

The V gene lost 6 bases and the J gene lost 8 bases, with 13 bases spanning the gap. Germline assignment: CDR1 SEHNR and CDR2 FQNEAQ (reference sequence). This CDR3 is built from 12 residues. The table came from immunoSEQ multiplex PCR; TCRdb's copy has only in-frame clones and leaves some out. The data contain about 92,000 clones, about 80% of them singletons. Sequencing used CD4+ or CD8+ T cells sorted from blood, obtained in a trial of the OX40 agonist ivuxolimab. This receptor was identified in an adult with an advanced solid tumor such as melanoma, head and neck, liver or kidney cancer. The V call is TRBV7-9, the J call TRBJ1-1, with D perhaps matching TRBD1 (5 bases). The CDR3 coding sequence is TGTGCCAGCAGTCCCAGGGCTCCCGAAGCTTTCTTT. Translation gives CASSPRAPEAFF.